The present T cell receptor (beta chain) was sequenced within a study of OX40 agonist ivuxolimab in advanced cancers. Background on the study: Subjects had a mean age of about 65 years, with a range of 23 to 79; almost 85% were male. Three patients, one with hepatocellular carcinoma and two with cutaneous melanoma, achieved partial responses.

The assay was immunoSEQ multiplex PCR, and TCRdb's table has in-frame clones only and misses some. The data contain 30,000 to 40,000 clones, 80% to 95% of them singletons. This clone was seen once. Germline loops: CDR1 GTSNPN, CDR2 SVGIG (reference sequence). This CDR3 comprises 14 residues. Trimming left V 0 bases short and J 1 base short, with 9 bases between. The receptor's source is an adult with an advanced solid tumor such as melanoma, head and neck, liver or kidney cancer. The chain couples TRBV30 to TRBJ2-5; D is ambiguous. The starting material was CD4+ or CD8+ T cells sorted from blood, obtained in a trial of the OX40 agonist ivuxolimab. This CDR3 is CAWSVRLGQETQYF. In DNA, the CDR3 is TGTGCCTGGAGTGTAAGGCTAGGCCAAGAGACCCAGTACTTC.